This T cell receptor (beta chain) is from a study of cytomegalovirus exposure and HLA in healthy donors (dated by TCRdb to 2016 to 2017). Notes on the research overall: In an earlier analysis of 587 of the donors, 276 Gb of sequence data and approximately 100 million unique TCR beta sequences from about 190 million T cells were reported. An early release covering more than 500 HLA-typed donors comprised about 300 gigabases of sequencing data and 85 million to 100 million unique TCR sequences. Of the roughly 410 genotyped donors, over 80% were placed in the genetic ancestry cluster associated with self-reported Caucasian donors. The study aimed to test whether cataloging public T cell receptors could reveal signatures of past pathogen exposure. Using immunosequencing, the study profiled T cell repertoires from fewer than 850 subjects and related those repertoires to cytomegalovirus serostatus. A separate validation cohort of roughly 130 different subjects was used in addition to the roughly 640-subject first cohort. The study combined high-throughput TCR immunosequencing, statistical association of individual TCRs with disease status, and machine learning to predict cytomegalovirus infection status. In a later analysis, previously published TCR beta repertoires from some 640 donors were re-analyzed and high-resolution HLA genotyping was added so that TCR occurrence patterns could be studied. The later analysis used no new phenotypic data to find candidate immune exposures, relying instead on TCR beta sequences and their occurrence across donors. To decide whether each TCR beta V gene segment behaved as functional or pseudogenic, an earlier analysis of nearly 600 of the donors relied on high-throughput TCR beta sequencing. Donor age, sex, ethnicity and CMV serostatus were compiled alongside the repertoire data. In a later genetic analysis, genome-wide SNP genotypes for about three fifths of the roughly 670 donors were used, and that subset was treated as a discovery cohort. Every discovery cohort repertoire had been produced on one sequencing platform. Class I and class II HLA loci were covered by the typing at four-digit resolution. The number of typed donors differed by locus: roughly 620-630 for A, B, C, DRB1 and DQB1; about 520 for DQA1; 606 for DPA1; and some 470 for DPB1. Because of strong linkage in the cohort, roughly five DR-DQ haplotypes were treated as single units for association and clustering. Among 398 genotyped donors of the cohort, an average of roughly 240,000 unique TCR beta nucleotide sequences were sequenced per donor, around a sixth of them non-productive. On the study overall, not on this receptor specifically: Assigning TCR associations to individual alleles was difficult when HLA alleles, especially DR and DQ, strongly co-occurred. In a later analysis, HLA-associated TCR beta chains showed more clonal expansion and lower generation probabilities than non-associated chains that were equally common. A total of roughly 160 TCR beta chains were listed by the study as associated with cytomegalovirus. The only immune exposure information available for the cohort was CMV serostatus. In both the original and validation cohorts, the classifier was reported to diagnose cytomegalovirus status with high specificity and sensitivity. V-gene and J-gene trimming of TCR beta chains was associated with a missense DCLRE1C variant in a later genetic analysis, and the association was replicated in an independent cohort. In a later genetic analysis, fewer N-insertions in productive TCRs were reported among donors in an Asian-associated ancestry cluster than the roughly 710-donor mean. Across donors, most TCR sequences were observed very rarely, whereas some public TCRs were present in many individuals. A further reported finding was that TCR beta sequences accurately predicted the HLA-A and HLA-B alleles for most subjects in the first cohort. In a later analysis, several top co-occurrence clusters were reported to appear linked to parvovirus B19, influenza, CMV and Epstein-Barr virus. In a later analysis, the rate of TCR association differed among HLA loci, with DRB1 alleles having the most associated TCRs and HLA-C alleles having the fewest. The authors suggested that the approach could potentially be extended to other disease states and immunological phenotypes. Because HLA typing was missing for some donors at each locus, association tests included only the typed subset. An earlier analysis of approximately 600 of the donors showed that most TCR beta V segments appeared in productive rearrangements either about 87% or about 30% of the time, which broadly matched IMGT annotations. In a later analysis, around 15,000 TCR beta sequences were associated with specific HLA alleles at a false discovery rate of 0.05. The sequencing pipeline was judged likely to have produced a cluster of highly shared sequence variants as a technical artifact. The earlier analysis of almost 600 of the donors excluded roughly 16 rarely observed V segments, including chromosome 9 orphons, because counts were too low. Linkage disequilibrium might explain the correlated functional status among segregating V segments, but an unknown experimental factor could not be ruled out. In this cohort, only TCR beta chains were sequenced, and detectable features were limited by the absence of alpha or paired-chain data. Most CMV-associated TCR beta chains appeared to be HLA-restricted in a later analysis, and the HLA associations seemed to be driven largely by CMV exposure. In vitro tests confirmed that three of the cytomegalovirus-associated TCR beta chains recognize cytomegalovirus antigens. The presence/absence analyses assumed that sequencing depth was roughly uniform across donors, and that assumption may not be true.

The library was made by the immunoSEQ multiplex PCR assay. A mixture of 60 forward primers for TCR Vbeta segments and 13 reverse primers for TCR Jbeta segments was used in the multiplex PCR. A multiplex PCR assay on genomic DNA amplified the CDR3 region of rearranged TCR beta genes. Amplified TCR beta libraries were sequenced as 87-base-pair reads on the Illumina HiSeq System. In the paper's pipeline: A later analysis tallied around 87 million unique TCR beta chains across the 666 repertoires, and some 12 million of those chains were shared by two or more donors. A nearest-neighbor algorithm error-corrected the raw reads and collapsed the reads into unique sequences, merging closely related sequences to remove PCR and sequencing errors. CDR3 sequences were aligned to IMGT reference sequences to assign V, D and J gene segments. For a sequence to be retained, a match of at least six nucleotides to both a V gene segment and a J gene segment was required. A rearrangement counted as productive if the CDR3 had no stop codons and remained in frame with V and J, and every other rearrangement counted as non-productive. CDR3 was defined according to IMGT convention as the region running from the second conserved V-encoded cysteine to the conserved J-encoded phenylalanine. Sequences without an unambiguous match to a single V gene segment were excluded from the earlier analysis of over 500 of the donors. In an earlier analysis of almost 600 of the donors, a V segment was called functional when productive rearrangements were above 56.7%, and segregating when the standard deviation between donors exceeded 5%. A statistical classification framework was built to diagnose cytomegalovirus status from the catalog of TCR beta chain sequences. V and J gene assignment, in a later analysis, came from comparing TCR nucleotide sequences with IMGT/GENE-DB human TR gene sequences. Using the TCRdist pipeline, a later analysis assigned CDR3 sequences along with most-parsimonious VDJ recombination scenarios. In a later analysis, each TCR beta chain was defined by its CDR3 amino acid sequence together with its V-gene family, and reads without a unique V-gene family were excluded. To address suspected cross-contamination and a sequencing artifact, a later analysis removed 450 to 700 highly shared, low-generation-probability nucleotide sequences. In a later analysis, a clonal expansion index for each public chain was calculated from normalized within-repertoire ranks of inferred template counts. In a later analysis, generation probabilities were computed using a VDJ recombination model fitted to out-of-frame rearrangements, and the results were checked against IGoR. In a later analysis, hypergeometric tests were used to score TCR-TCR, TCR-HLA and TCR-CMV co-occurrence, with a repertoire-size bias correction applied to TCR pairs. In a later analysis, false discovery rates were estimated by permuting HLA or CMV assignments 20 times. In a later analysis, co-occurring TCRs were grouped using DBSCAN, with TCRdist sequence similarity added in when clustering inside HLA-allele-positive subsets. For co-occurrence clustering, repertoires with fewer than 30,000 or more than 120,000 public chains were excluded, along with about five repertoires with anomalous nucleotide sharing. The immuneACCESS repertoire file appears here via TCRdb, limited to in-frame rearrangements. These files lack a portion of the clones; in checked studies, under half of the deficit traces to unresolved V genes, and the cause of the others is not known. D and trimming come from the DNA, and the V and J calls and clone size come from that table. Here the sample has over 100,000 clones; roughly 80% occur a single time. The ten largest clones take up roughly 3.1% of the sample.

Regarding this clone: There is no known antigen for this receptor. Base qualities are not recorded, but no much larger clone differs from it by a single base.

The cohort comprised approximately 700 healthy bone marrow donors. Cohort members were all nominally healthy when sampled, although unrecorded immune exposures were likely present. The donor tested CMV seropositive and was one of the 289 seropositive cohort members. A peripheral blood sample was collected from each donor, and TCR beta sequencing was performed on peripheral blood mononuclear cells. Genomic DNA was extracted from the blood cell samples with the Qiagen DNeasy Blood Extraction Kit. The source of this sequence is a woman aged 25 to 45 in good health and CMV-seropositive. Sequencing was done on a sample of PBMCs.

The CDR3 reads CASSLFSTWEQYF. The bases read TGTGCCAGCAGTTTATTTTCTACTTGGGAGCAGTACTTC. The receptor chain draws on TRBV27 and TRBJ2-7; no D gene is confidently identified. V is pared back by 1 base and J by 7 bases, with 11 bases lying between the germline termini. Measured from the cysteine to the phenylalanine, the CDR3 is 13 residues long. Just the 39-base CDR3 DNA is kept, in frame starting at base 1. Via the germline V gene (reference sequence), CDR1 is MNHEY and CDR2 SMNVEV.